The 18 T cell receptor beta chains given below trace back to one sample, sequenced in a study of T cell repertoires in cytomegalovirus infection. Their cognate antigens are unknown. TCRdb recomputed calls from the reads with MiXCR, one row per CDR3 protein. The data show hundreds of thousands of distinct CDR3 sequences, with around a third seen just once and roughly 15% held by the top ten. The starting material was cultured PBMCs, obtained from culture after CMV antigen stimulation. These receptors all stem from a human donor in good health (CMV status not recorded). Some clones in this sample may be carry-over from other donors' samples.

This rearrangement joins TRBV7-4 to TRBJ2-1, with D possibly being TRBD1 (6 bases). Looked up from germline, CDR1 is SGHVT and CDR2 is SQSDAQ. This CDR3 comprises 15 residues. With 4 bases removed from V and 9 bases from J, the gap between germline ends came to 19 bases. In DNA form, the CDR3 reads TGTGCCAGCAGCTCCCCGCGGCAGGGGCGTAGTGAGCAGTTCTTC. Translating gives CASSSPRQGRSEQFF.

This rearrangement joins TRBV11-2 to TRBJ2-5, with D unclear. The V gene lost 5 bases and the J gene lost 5 bases, with 18 bases spanning the gap. Germline V gene data show CDR1 as SGHAT and CDR2 as FQNNGV. CDR3 length: 15 residues. Here the CDR3 reads CASSAPSPVRETQYF. CDR3 sequence (DNA): TGTGCCAGCAGCGCCCCGTCACCGGTGCGGGAGACCCAGTACTTC.

This clonotype came up many times. This rearrangement joins TRBV7-6 to TRBJ2-3; D gene uncertain. In germline, CDR1 is SGHVS, CDR2 FNYEAQ. CDR3 length: 13 amino acids. The V and J ends lost 4 bases and 10 bases respectively, with 15 bases between them. CDR3 bases: TGTGCCAGCAGCTCGTATGAAGAGGTTCCGCAGTATTTT. Protein: CASSSYEEVPQYF.

This clonotype was seen more than once but under ten times. J is TRBJ2-1 and V is TRBV15; no firm D call. The germline V gene encodes CDR1 LNHNV and CDR2 YYDKDF (reference sequence). The CDR3 spans 15 residues. The germline V and J ends were trimmed by 0 bases and 6 bases, with 12 bases remaining between them. The CDR3 region has the DNA TGTGCCACCAGCAGAGATAAAGGGCCCGGCAATGAGCAGTTCTTC. It yields the protein CATSRDKGPGNEQFF. The full variable domain, its missing parts supplied by reference TRBV15 and TRBJ2-1, is DAMVIQNPRYQVTQFGKPVTLSCSQTLNHNVMYWYQQKSSQAPKLLFHYYDKDFNNEADTPDNFQSRRPNTSFCFLDIRSPGLGDTAMYLCATSRDKGPGNEQFFGPGTRLTVL.

The chain couples TRBV10-3 to TRBJ2-3, with D tentatively TRBD1 or TRBD2 (5 bases each). The CDR3 consists of 13 residues. Germline V gene data show CDR1 as ENHRY and CDR2 as SYGVKD. V gave up 6 bases and J gave up 4 bases, with 11 bases separating them. This chain's CDR3 is CAIRGPLADTQYF. The DNA for the CDR3 is TGTGCCATCAGGGGACCTCTTGCAGATACGCAGTATTTT.

With regard to this clonotype: The junction departs from the called germline gene at one end, perhaps through a read error. This rearrangement joins TRBV24-1 to TRBJ2-3, with D possibly matching TRBD1 (6 bases). Germline loops: CDR1 KGHDR, CDR2 SFDVKD. The CDR3 has 16 amino acids. CDR3 region: CATSDLHRAGTDTQYF. The DNA of the CDR3 is TGTGCCACTAGTGATTTGCACAGGGCGGGCACAGATACGCAGTATTTT.

This sequence joins TRBV7-3 and TRBJ2-5, with D possibly being TRBD1 (6 bases). CDR3 size: 13 residues. V was pared by 0 bases and J by 8 bases, with 10 bases between. Germline-derived CDR1 and CDR2 are SGHTA and FQGTGA. CDR3 protein: CASSLTKDRTQYF. Here the CDR3 DNA reads TGTGCCAGCAGCTTAACGAAGGACAGAACCCAGTACTTC.

In its sample, this clonotype was seen a few times. The chain combines TRBV2 with TRBJ2-3, with 10 bases that match TRBD2. Germline V gene lookup returns CDR1 SNHLY and CDR2 FYNNEI. This CDR3 comprises 19 residues. With V trimmed by 4 bases and J by 2 bases, 15 bases remained unmatched. Here the CDR3 DNA reads TGTGCCAGCAGTGTGAGGAAGGAGCGGGAGGGCCGCGACACAGATACGCAGTATTTT. This translates into CASSVRKEREGRDTDTQYF.

This rearrangement joins TRBV20-1 to TRBJ2-5; TRBD2 matches at 12 bases. Germline V CDR1 and CDR2: DFQATT, SNEGSKA (reference sequence). This CDR3 has 16 amino acids. The junction had 12 bases not matched to a gene; V was cut back by 5 bases and J by 5 bases. The CDR3 DNA reads as TGCAGTGCTGTACTAGCGGGAGGTTCATTGAGTGAGACCCAGTACTTC. Protein sequence: CSAVLAGGSLSETQYF.

This clonotype was seen a handful of times. The J gene is TRBJ1-5, the V gene TRBV20-1; the match to TRBD1 covers 8 bases. This CDR3 is built from 14 residues. Germline CDR1 reads DFQATT; CDR2 reads SNEGSKA (reference sequence). V shed 6 bases and J 2 bases; nucleotides not matched to a gene: 6. CDR3 residues: CSATGQGGNQPQHF. For the CDR3, the DNA is TGCAGTGCCACCGGACAGGGTGGCAATCAGCCCCAGCATTTT.

The chain couples TRBV20-1 to TRBJ1-2; D may be TRBD1 (5 bases). This CDR3 has 11 residues. With 3 bases removed from V and 9 bases from J, the gap between germline ends came to 11 bases. Germline CDR1 is DFQATT and CDR2 is SNEGSKA (reference sequence). CDR3 coding DNA: TGCAGTGCTAGTTCTGGGGGTAGCTACACCTTC. The encoded protein is CSASSGGSYTF.

This clonotype was counted between two and nine times. J is TRBJ1-6 and V is TRBV7-2, with D uncertain. CDR1 and CDR2 (germline): SGHTA, FQGNSA. Trimming left V 1 base short and J 5 bases short, with 9 bases between. CDR3 length equals 15 residues. CDR3 in amino acids: CASSLDGRDNSPLHF. CDR3 sequence (DNA): TGTGCCAGCAGCTTAGATGGGCGGGATAATTCACCCCTCCACTTT. The full variable domain, completed using reference TRBV7-2 and TRBJ1-6, is GAGVSQSPSNKVTEKGKDVELRCDPISGHTALYWYRQSLGQGLEFLIYFQGNSAPDKSGLPSDRFSAERTGGSVSTLTIQRTQQEDSAVYLCASSLDGRDNSPLHFGNGTRLTVT.

This clonotype was seen more than once but under ten times. V and J are TRBV12-3 or TRBV12-4 and TRBJ2-7, with 9 nucleotides matching TRBD2. Germline trimming cut 2 bases from V and 6 bases from J; bases unmatched to any gene: 11. The CDR3 runs 16 residues. CDR3 in DNA: TGTGCCAGCAGTTTAACCCTAGCGGGACTCCCCGGCGAGCAGTACTTC. It translates to CASSLTLAGLPGEQYF.

This clonotype has just a few counts. The V and J genes are TRBV6-2 or TRBV6-3 and TRBJ2-7, with D perhaps TRBD2 (5 bases). The CDR3 sequence is 16 residues long. Trimming cost V 7 bases and J 2 bases, with 21 bases left between them. CDR1 is MNHEY, CDR2 SVGEGT, per germline. The DNA of the CDR3 is TGTGCCAGCACCTTCGACCGGACTGTCATCGCCTACGAGCAGTACTTC. Protein sequence: CASTFDRTVIAYEQYF.

This rearrangement joins TRBV20-1 to TRBJ2-1, with 15 bases lining up with TRBD2. J lost 8 bases, V lost 6 bases, and 8 bases had no gene match. The CDR3 sequence is 15 residues long. Germline values: CDR1 DFQATT, CDR2 SNEGSKA (reference sequence). Written as DNA, the CDR3 is TGCAGTGCAAAGGGACTAGCGGGAGGTAACGATGAGCAGTTCTTC. This encodes CSAKGLAGGNDEQFF.

About this clonotype itself: The CDR3 does not end in the conserved phenylalanine or tryptophan, so this is likely a read error. The chain has TRBV7-9 and TRBJ1-5; D remains ambiguous. Per the germline V gene, CDR1 is SEHNR and CDR2 is FQNEAQ (reference sequence). The CDR3 sequence is 14 residues long. Trimming shortened V by 4 bases and J by 0 bases, and 7 bases separated the two germline ends. The CDR3 is CASSSSSSNQPQHL. The CDR3 coding sequence is TGTGCCAGCAGCTCGTCTAGTAGCAATCAGCCCCAGCATCTT.

This clonotype has ten or more counts. This sequence joins TRBV7-8 and TRBJ2-1; D unresolved. This CDR3 is 13 amino acids long. Per the germline V gene, CDR1 is SGHVS and CDR2 is FQNEAQ. With 3 bases removed from V and 9 bases from J, the gap between germline ends came to 12 bases. CDR3 loop: CASSFSGWSEQFF. The CDR3 DNA sequence: TGTGCCAGCAGCTTTTCGGGTTGGAGTGAGCAGTTCTTC.

The chain has TRBV7-2 and TRBJ2-3; maybe TRBD1 (5 bases). The CDR3 is made up of 15 amino acids. CDR1 is SGHTA, CDR2 FQGNSA, per germline. The germline V and J ends were trimmed by 1 base and 4 bases, with 12 bases remaining between them. CDR3 coding DNA: TGTGCCAGCAGCTTAGACGGGCAGGGCGCAGATACGCAGTATTTT. Translated, it gives CASSLDGQGADTQYF. Based on the CDR3 plus reference TRBV7-2 and TRBJ2-3, the full variable domain is GAGVSQSPSNKVTEKGKDVELRCDPISGHTALYWYRQSLGQGLEFLIYFQGNSAPDKSGLPSDRFSAERTGGSVSTLTIQRTQQEDSAVYLCASSLDGQGADTQYFGPGTRLTVL.